The rows below give T cell receptor beta chains drawn from one sample of a study of T-cell memory formation after mild COVID-19. One entry per CDR3 protein, called by TCRdb with MiXCR from the 5' RACE reads. The sample lists about 200,000 distinct CDR3 sequences, approximately 20% occurring once. Material for sequencing was PBMCs or a T cell subset sorted from them (not recorded which). All receptors derive from an adult woman who had mild COVID-19 (a few samples of this study predate the infection). Cell type and time point are not known. The CDR3 runs from the conserved cysteine through the conserved F or W. A D gene is named only where the DNA matches it firmly. The size of a clone is reported for some rows only, either as once, few or many, or as a class for expanded clones.

TRBJ2-3,NA,TRBD2,TRBV28,CASSSSGGAWDTQYF,TGTGCCAGCAGTTCGAGCGGGGGGGCGTGGGATACGCAGTATTTT
TRBJ1-4,few,TRBD1,TRBV4-1,CASSHGDRDNEKLFF,TGCGCCAGCAGCCACGGCGACAGGGACAATGAAAAACTGTTTTTT
TRBJ2-2,NA,NA,TRBV5-1,CASSLDRAHTGELFF,TGCGCCAGCAGCTTGGACAGGGCGCACACCGGGGAGCTGTTTTTT
TRBJ2-3,few,NA,TRBV11-3,CASSAGGTHTDTQYF,TGTGCCAGCTCCGCCGGAGGAACCCACACAGATACGCAGTATTTT
TRBJ1-1,few,TRBD1,TRBV9,CASSPLGGGQGEAFF,TGTGCCAGCAGCCCACTTGGGGGGGGACAGGGGGAAGCTTTCTTT
TRBJ1-2,few,NA,TRBV6-5,CASSYSIQGGGYTF,TGTGCCAGCAGTTACTCTATACAGGGTGGAGGCTACACCTTC
TRBJ1-1,NA,NA,TRBV7-9,CASSLQGIMNTEAFF,TGTGCCAGCAGCTTACAGGGGATCATGAACACTGAAGCTTTCTTT
TRBJ2-2,NA,NA,TRBV5-4,CASSRTGRNTGELFF,TGTGCCAGCAGCCGAACAGGGCGGAACACCGGGGAGCTGTTTTTT
TRBJ2-1,NA,TRBD2,TRBV5-1,CASSLEVYPSGGTNEQFF,TGCGCCAGCAGCTTGGAAGTCTATCCTAGCGGGGGGACTAATGAGCAGTTCTTC
TRBJ1-3,NA,NA,TRBV10-3,CAISLKGTLGNTIYF,TGTGCCATCAGCCTAAAAGGGACACTTGGAAACACCATATATTTT
TRBJ1-1,NA,NA,TRBV30,CAWNLKTEAFF,TGTGCCTGGAATTTGAAGACTGAAGCTTTCTTT
TRBJ2-1,NA,NA,TRBV5-1,CASCGQDGNEQFF,TGCGCCAGCTGTGGGCAGGACGGGAATGAGCAGTTCTTC
TRBJ1-1,NA,NA,TRBV7-9,CASSLEGGTTFF,TGTGCCAGCAGCTTAGAGGGGGGGACCACTTTCTTT
TRBJ2-1,NA,TRBD2,TRBV24-1,CATSDWGREGSYNEQFF,TGTGCCACCAGTGACTGGGGGCGGGAGGGGTCCTACAATGAGCAGTTCTTC
TRBJ1-3,once,TRBD1,TRBV30,CAWGRQGASGNTIYF,TGTGCCTGGGGACGGCAGGGGGCCTCTGGAAACACCATATATTTT
TRBJ2-5,few,NA,TRBV29-1,CSVPSPGAVQETQYF,TGCAGCGTCCCATCTCCCGGGGCAGTCCAAGAGACCCAGTACTTC
TRBJ2-7,NA,TRBD2,TRBV5-1,CASSLRSGRYEQYF,TGCGCCAGCAGCTTAAGAAGCGGGAGGTACGAGCAGTACTTC
TRBJ1-4,few,TRBD1,TRBV7-2,CASSLRQGSTNEKLFF,TGTGCCAGCAGCCTGCGACAGGGATCAACTAATGAAAAACTGTTTTTT
TRBJ2-5,NA,NA,TRBV5-1,CASSLVSSQETQYF,TGCGCCAGCAGCTTGGTATCATCCCAGGAGACCCAGTACTTC
TRBJ2-2,few,NA,TRBV7-9,CASSLADANTGELFF,TGTGCCAGCAGCTTAGCGGATGCGAACACCGGGGAGCTGTTTTTT
TRBJ1-5,few,NA,TRBV7-2,CASSLAHGGGNQPQHF,TGTGCCAGCAGCTTAGCCCACGGGGGGGGCAATCAGCCCCAGCATTTT
TRBJ2-7,few,NA,TRBV5-1,CASSLYPYEQYF,TGCGCCAGCAGCTTGTACCCCTACGAGCAGTACTTC
TRBJ1-2,many,NA,TRBV2,CASSEVPGARGYTF,TGTGCCAGCAGTGAAGTCCCGGGGGCGAGGGGCTACACCTTC
TRBJ2-3,NA,NA,TRBV18,CASSPSSEGNTQYF,TGTGCCAGCTCACCGTCTTCGGAGGGGAATACGCAGTATTTT
TRBJ2-7,NA,TRBD2,TRBV12-3/TRBV12-4,CASSLTSGSREQYF,TGTGCCAGCAGTTTAACTAGCGGGAGCCGGGAGCAGTACTTC
TRBJ1-2,NA,NA,TRBV4-2,CASSQATERGGYTF,TGTGCCAGCAGCCAAGCGACAGAACGGGGTGGCTACACCTTC
TRBJ2-4,NA,NA,TRBV7-2,CASSLEVAKNIQYF,TGTGCCAGCAGCTTAGAGGTAGCCAAAAACATTCAGTACTTC
TRBJ2-1,few,NA,TRBV6-2/TRBV6-3,CASSYPRNEQFF,TGTGCCAGCAGTTACCCCCGGAATGAGCAGTTCTTC
TRBJ2-7,few,NA,TRBV6-2/TRBV6-3,CASGAYEQYF,TGTGCCAGCGGCGCCTACGAGCAGTACTTC
TRBJ1-2,NA,NA,TRBV5-1,CASSPSSGDYCYTF,TGCGCCAGCAGCCCCTCGAGCGGAGACTATTGCTACACCTTC
TRBJ2-7,NA,TRBD1,TRBV18,CASSLGTGGSYEQYF,TGTGCCAGCTCACTAGGGACAGGGGGCTCCTACGAGCAGTACTTC
TRBJ1-2,few,TRBD1,TRBV6-5,CASSTGGRIYGYTF,TGTGCCAGCTCGACAGGGGGACGAATCTATGGCTACACCTTC
TRBJ2-7,NA,TRBD2,TRBV11-2,CASSLVVTSDYEQYF,TGTGCCAGCAGCTTAGTAGTGACTAGCGACTACGAGCAGTACTTC
TRBJ1-2,few,NA,TRBV12-3/TRBV12-4,CASSSLWTGYTF,TGTGCCAGCAGTTCCCTCTGGACTGGCTACACCTTC
TRBJ2-7,few,NA,TRBV20-1,CSARRPGRAYF,TGCAGTGCTAGGAGGCCGGGACGGGCGTACTTC
TRBJ2-2,NA,NA,TRBV7-9,CATKVSPLLRGKNTGELFF,TGTGCCACCAAAGTTTCTCCCCTCTTGAGGGGGAAGAACACCGGGGAGCTGTTTTTT
TRBJ2-3,few,NA,TRBV4-1,CASSQGVGAAGATDTQYF,TGCGCCAGCAGCCAAGGAGTTGGTGCCGCGGGGGCCACAGATACGCAGTATTTT
TRBJ2-7,few,TRBD1,TRBV5-6,CASSFGDRDSYEQYF,TGTGCCAGCAGCTTCGGGGACAGGGACTCCTACGAGCAGTACTTC
TRBJ2-5,NA,NA,TRBV11-3,CASSRRMNREKETQYF,TGTGCCAGCAGCCGCCGGATGAACAGGGAAAAGGAGACCCAGTACTTC
TRBJ1-1,NA,NA,TRBV5-6,CASSLKTGASNTEAFF,TGTGCCAGCAGCTTAAAGACGGGGGCCTCGAACACTGAAGCTTTCTTT
TRBJ1-5,few,TRBD1,TRBV7-2,CASSTGTGSEPQHF,TGTGCCAGCAGCACTGGGACAGGGAGTGAGCCCCAGCATTTT
TRBJ2-3,many,NA,TRBV5-4,CASSLPGPMDTQYF,TGTGCCAGCAGCTTACCGGGACCTATGGATACGCAGTATTTT
TRBJ2-5,NA,TRBD2,TRBV11-2,CASSLGGGYQETQYF,TGTGCCAGCAGCTTAGGCGGGGGGTACCAAGAGACCCAGTACTTC
TRBJ2-7,NA,NA,TRBV30,CAWSDFLLRAGSYEQYF,TGTGCCTGGAGTGACTTTCTCTTGAGGGCCGGAAGCTACGAGCAGTACTTC
TRBJ2-3,few,NA,TRBV5-1,CASSPGVSGTDTQYF,TGCGCCAGCAGCCCAGGGGTTTCTGGCACAGATACGCAGTATTTT
TRBJ2-3,few,NA,TRBV30,CAWSVTGGTDTQYF,TGTGCCTGGAGTGTAACGGGCGGCACAGATACGCAGTATTTT
TRBJ1-1,few,NA,TRBV12-3/TRBV12-4,CASSSWQGAFF,TGTGCCAGCAGCTCGTGGCAGGGAGCTTTCTTT
TRBJ1-1,few,TRBD1,TRBV10-3,CAISEATGTGAEAFF,TGTGCCATCAGTGAGGCAACCGGGACAGGGGCTGAAGCTTTCTTT
TRBJ2-7,NA,NA,TRBV15,CATRLESWGSSYEQYF,TGTGCCACCAGGCTAGAGTCCTGGGGTTCCTCCTACGAGCAGTACTTC
TRBJ1-1,few,NA,TRBV5-1,CASSLGYVNTEVFF,TGCGCCAGCAGCTTGGGGTATGTGAACACTGAAGTTTTCTTT
TRBJ1-5,NA,NA,TRBV6-1,CASSDERNQPQHF,TGTGCCAGCAGTGACGAACGCAATCAGCCCCAGCATTTT
TRBJ2-3,few,NA,TRBV5-1,CASSPGTLPSDTQYF,TGCGCCAGCAGCCCCGGGACCTTGCCATCAGATACGCAGTATTTT
TRBJ2-3,NA,TRBD1,TRBV25-1,CASSPRGRTDTQYF,TGTGCCAGCAGCCCCAGGGGGCGGACAGATACGCAGTATTTT
TRBJ1-6,NA,TRBD1,TRBV3-1,CASSHGQGGSPLHF,TGTGCCAGCAGCCACGGACAGGGCGGTTCACCCCTCCACTTT
TRBJ2-1,NA,TRBD2,TRBV9,CASSKGGTSGSSYNEQFF,TGTGCCAGCAGCAAAGGAGGGACTAGCGGGAGCTCCTACAATGAGCAGTTCTTC